These T cell receptor beta chains were read from a single sample in a study of T cell repertoires and HLA-DP antigens. Their target antigens are unknown. Clones were read by immunoSEQ multiplex PCR, and TCRdb kept only the in-frame ones, dropping some. The sample yields roughly 73,000 clones, roughly 77% seen once. The sample consisted of CD4+ T cells from PBMCs. The source is a man in his 60s in good health and CMV-seronegative. The CDR3 runs from the conserved cysteine through the conserved F or W. Each record gives: V gene, CDR3 protein.

>TRBV28
CASSRDRDYGYTF
>TRBV6-5
CASSNGQGSYGYTF
>TRBV7-9
CASSFSQGGTGELFF
>TRBV19
CASSNDRVSGNTIYF
>TRBV5-1
CASSRDTSYNEQFF
>TRBV19
CASSLQGKGEKLFF
>TRBV11-3
CASSLGGYNEQFF
>TRBV6-1
CASSTTQGNQPQHF
>TRBV11-2
CASSVDRAYNEQFF
>TRBV7-2
CASSFSRAGATSPLHF
>TRBV2
CASTTFQGAGELFF
>TRBV6-5
CASSYQTGAYEQYF
>TRBV28
CASSSSMRGRGETQYF
>TRBV19
CASSMQRGGWGTDTQYF
>TRBV6-1
CASTGTVTYEQYF
>TRBV2
CASRWTGSSYEQYF
>TRBV6-5
CASSYGQYYEQYF
>TRBV15
CATSRRAGAAGDTQYF
>TRBV19
CASTLRGLEAFF
>TRBV13
CASSLGQGPREQFF
>TRBV15
CATSRAERRQFF
>TRBV7-2
CASSLGQDSNGYTF
>TRBV6-5
CATQRQGEAGYTF
>TRBV11-2
CASSLGLAGVTDTQYF
>TRBV4-3
CASSQDTSRETQYF
>TRBV4-3
CASSQTASSGANVLTF
>TRBV6-4
CATHGEQFF
>TRBV11-2
CASSLYDLGGREETQYF
>TRBV5-1
CASSFTTQGGTGELFF
>TRBV7-7
CASSPVAGQETQYF
>TRBV28
CASSLRGEPFF
>TRBV7-9
CASSLSTGELFF
>TRBV30
CAWSVRPWGEQYF
>TRBV28
CASSQGGYGYTF
>TRBV5-1
CASSPVTSDISTDTQYF
>TRBV6-5
CASSGQGIYRNTIYF
>TRBV9
CASTETSGANVLTF
>TRBV7-2
CASSATGLTNEKLFF
>TRBV19
CATRPGDRAFF
>TRBV19
CASSISGSGANVLTF
>TRBV5-4
CASSLGAGSYNSPLHF
>TRBV6-6
CASSYEGGRVAFF
>TRBV2
CASVDGRARDTQYF
>TRBV2
CASNPGGGGADTQYF
>TRBV30
CAWSAGENQPQHF
>TRBV7-3
CASSPTSGTDEQFF
>TRBV27
CASSQASAGEGYTQYF
>TRBV19
CASSIGGGEDQPQHF
>TRBV7-9
CASSPIRISYNEQFF
>TRBV7-9
CASSPAGQGKINEKLFF
>TRBV5-7
CASSSGLAGVVNEQFF
>TRBV19
CASPLIRDREHEQYF
>TRBV7-9
CASSLWTSGGANEQFF
>TRBV2
CASSETGWDINQPQHF
>TRBV6-5
CATRNRGSTDTQYF
>TRBV18
CASSPQTLRDTVKAFF
>TRBV5-4
CASSLPGIHTEAFF